The TCR beta chain described here comes from a study of cytomegalovirus exposure and HLA in healthy donors. For the study at large: The same platform used for the 500 to 850 first-cohort repertoires was also used for the 95 to 150 validation repertoires, as a later analysis reported. Study findings and constraints: The tendency of first-cohort TCR clusters to co-occur in the 100 to 150 validation repertoires emerged from a later analysis. It was about 180 TCR beta chains that were listed as cytomegalovirus-associated.

CDR3 size: 13 residues. Trimming removed 5 bases from V and 8 bases from J; junction bases left unmatched: 8. CDR1 MNHEY and CDR2 SMNVEV come from the germline V gene (reference sequence). The donors were part of the validation cohort, which consisted of under 150 subjects and was separate from the first cohort of 666 subjects. A remark on this clone: No antigen is known for it.

Produced via immunoSEQ multiplex PCR; TCRdb's table is partial and in-frame only. The sample holds roughly 98,000 clones, around 88% seen once. Sequencing was done on a sample of PBMCs. This chain links TRBV27 with TRBJ1-2, with 7 nucleotides matching TRBD1. This clonotype was sampled from a woman in her 30s in good health and CMV-seronegative. In nucleotides, the CDR3 is TGTGCCAGCAGTGTGGGACAGAATTTAGGCTACACCTTC. It yields the protein CASSVGQNLGYTF.